This TCR beta chain emerged from a study of T cells in Graves' hyperthyroidism and ophthalmopathy (dated by TCRdb to the late 2010s). In terms of the full investigation: Peripheral blood was sampled at the time of initial diagnosis, prior to any treatment. To identify distinguishing TCR V-J signatures, a discovery cohort of around 98 patients was used, comprising fewer than 45 with Graves' ophthalmopathy and some 60 with stable Graves' hyperthyroidism. Prospective prediction of ophthalmopathy was tested in an independent validation cohort consisting of 18 hyperthyroidism patients and about 17 patients who later progressed to ophthalmopathy. The roughly 90 discovery patients were divided at random into training and test sets in a 7:3 ratio. In more than 5 Graves' hyperthyroidism patients, the study also compared T-cell repertoires from thyroid tissue with T-cell repertoires from blood. Following sampling, methimazole starting at 30 mg daily was given to hyperthyroidism patients, and high-dose intravenous methylprednisolone was given to ophthalmopathy patients. TCR Vbeta CDR3 sequencing of 135 peripheral blood samples (over 40 ophthalmopathy, some 75 hyperthyroidism and approximately 17 progressor patients) is reported in the paper. General findings and caveats noted by the study authors: In validation, the model predicted progression to ophthalmopathy with over 60% sensitivity and 72.22% specificity, a median of about 6.7 months before onset. No statistical method was used to fix the sample size in advance, and group allocation was not hidden from the investigators. Most expanded thyroid clonotypes (frequency above 0.001) were also detected in blood, a finding suggesting that blood repertoires may reflect thyroid immune responses. A model built on a 13 V-J signature distinguished ophthalmopathy from stable hyperthyroidism, reaching 85% to 90% sensitivity and about 81% specificity in cross-validation and 80%/75% in testing.

TCR beta CDR3 regions were amplified from RNA transcripts. The first round of RT-PCR for the TCR CDR3 was performed with the HTBI primer set and the Qiagen OneStep RT-PCR kit. Libraries were constructed in a second round of multiplex PCR, after which size selection and purification were performed. Libraries were sequenced paired-end with 100 bp reads on an Illumina HiSeq2000. Per the source publication's procedure: SOAPnuke was used to process the raw data, removing reads that contained adapters or uncalled bases, had a mean Phred below 15, or lacked an exact match to the constant primer or identifier. High-quality paired reads were merged with COPE v1.2.5, and unique nucleotide sequences were defined as clonotypes. Clonotypes were aligned to IMGT TRBV, TRBD and TRBJ reference segments using MiTCR v1.1. The analysis was restricted to V-J combinations with a frequency above 0.0001, which together covered approximately 99% of the repertoires. A TCS score was defined as the ratio between F50 (clonal expansion) and ExV (chaos), using BLOSUM62-based TCRdist between CDR3 peptides within each V-J. Welch's t-statistics and random forest reduced around 550 V-J features to about 12, which were used in a naive Bayes classifier (R e1071). The raw public data were reprocessed by TCRdb itself: fastp quality trimming at Q25, MiXCR clonotype calling, in-frame beta chains only. Identical CDR3 protein sequences are pooled into one entry, listed with their most common genes and DNA. The V and J calls were not made by the authors but by TCRdb's processing. This sample holds 300,000 to 400,000 distinct CDR3 sequences; roughly 20% were observed only once. The top ten clones comprise roughly two fifths of the sample.

Moderately to severely active disease, a Clinical Activity Score of at least 3, a NOSPECS grade of at least 4, and a duration under 3 months were present in ophthalmopathy patients. The study excluded patients with uncontrolled infections, other autoimmune diseases, pregnancy or lactation. Diagnoses relied on clinical symptoms, serum thyroxine and TRAb, thyroid ultrasound and orbital computed tomography. PBMCs were separated from 10 ml of fresh peripheral blood using Ficoll-Paque density gradient centrifugation. Total RNA was extracted using Trizol reagent, and RNA quality was assessed on an Agilent 2100 Bioanalyzer. From the cysteine up to the phenylalanine, the CDR3 has a length of 12 residues. Only the CDR3 DNA is retained, 36 bases long and in frame from the first base. The germline V gene gives CDR1 as SGHAT and CDR2 as FQNNGV. Deletion took 5 bases off V and 4 bases off J, with a span of 6 bases between the germline ends.

In the case of this clonotype: Its recognized antigen is unknown. Qualities for individual bases were not recorded, and no much larger clone is one base off.

The sequencing input was blood. The rearrangement combines TRBV11-2 with TRBJ1-5; a confident D gene designation cannot be given. This TCR came from a man younger than 30 with Graves' ophthalmopathy. CDR3 reads: CASSHQNQPQHF. The sequenced DNA: TGTGCCAGCAGCCACCAGAATCAGCCCCAGCATTTT.